What follows describes a single TCR beta chain. As yet, its antigen is unknown. The data were taken from a study of shared clonotypes between healthy human individuals. Looking at the study overall: The donor pool was made up of two women and three men aged 18 to 49.

Germline V gene data show CDR1 as SQVTM and CDR2 as ANQGSEA. V gave up 6 bases and J gave up 6 bases, with 15 bases separating them. The CDR3 is 14 amino acids. The study's findings and limits: Though the depth was large, rarefaction showed that sorted-subset sequencing was incomplete.

CD8 cells regarded as naive lacked CD45RO, were positively chosen for CCR7, and omitted terminally differentiated effector memory CD45RA+ cells. This table comes from immunoSEQ multiplex PCR, and its TCRdb copy is limited to in-frame clones, with some not included. This repertoire shows around 2.1 million clones, 85% to 95% found once; its top ten account for under 2%. The sequenced sample was naive CD8+ T cells from PBMCs. The clonotype comes from a man aged 18 to 35 in good health. Some clones in this sample may be carry-over from other donors' samples. The V gene is TRBV29-1, the J gene TRBJ2-6; a possible D gene is TRBD2 (6 bases). CDR3 nucleotides: TGCAGCGTCATGGGGGGTTTGGAGGCCAACGTCCTGACTTTC. This encodes CSVMGGLEANVLTF.